This T cell receptor (beta chain) was captured in a study of T cell changes during pregnancy in multiple sclerosis. Germline V lookup: CDR1 GTSNPN, CDR2 SVGIG (reference sequence). The V gene end was trimmed by 6 bases and the J gene end by 0 bases; junction bases not matched to a gene: 8. The CDR3 is 14 residues long. The data were produced by immunoSEQ multiplex PCR, yet TCRdb's version contains in-frame clones alone and is incomplete. The data hold some 40,000 clones, with around 90% observed a single time. The chain carries TRBV30 and TRBJ2-7; 7 positions match TRBD1. The TCR originated in a female donor with multiple sclerosis, enrolled in a pregnancy study. The specimen was CD4+ T cells from peripheral blood mononuclear cells, collected before pregnancy. The CDR3 protein is CACAIRGISYEQYF. The CDR3, as DNA: TGTGCCTGCGCGATCAGGGGGATCTCCTACGAGCAGTACTTC. Full variable domain (rest looked up from reference TRBV30 and TRBJ2-7): SQTIHQWPATLVQPVGSPLSLECTVEGTSNPNLYWYRQAAGRGLQLLFYSVGIGQISSEVPQNLSASRPQDRQFILSSKKLLLSDSGFYLCACAIRGISYEQYFGPGTRLTVT.